The 27 T cell receptor beta chains in this list originate from one sample, sequenced in a study of response to subunit inactivated influenza vaccine (dated by TCRdb to about 2018). Receptor amplification or capture employed RT-PCR. Sequencer: Illumina HiSeq 2500. Using fastp at Q25 and MiXCR, TCRdb reprocessed the public reads and kept productive beta chains. Rows are unified per CDR3 protein, each entry keeping the most common DNA and genes. Present in this sample are a few hundred thousand distinct CDR3 sequences, over 20% of which were seen just once. In total, the top ten clones hold about 9.4% of the sample. The input for sequencing was PBMCs from blood, taken 21 months after vaccination. The receptors were gathered from a man aged 50-75 years who received an inactivated influenza vaccine. Donor details come from another sample of the same person, matched by shared clones.

In this sample, this clonotype turned up a few times. This chain joins TRBV20-1 and TRBJ1-4; the match to TRBD1 covers 7 bases. The ends lost 1 base at V and 7 bases at J; junction bases unmatched: 9. The CDR3 sequence is 15 residues long. The germline gives CDR1 DFQATT, CDR2 SNEGSKA (reference sequence). CDR3 protein: CSARGPTGWGEKLFF. In DNA, the CDR3 is TGCAGTGCTAGAGGCCCGACAGGGTGGGGTGAAAAACTGTTTTTT.

V usage is TRBV5-6 and J usage is TRBJ1-2, with D possibly TRBD1 on 6 matching bases. CDR3 size: 16 residues. Germline V gene sequence: CDR1 SGHDT, CDR2 YYEEEE. With 2 bases removed from V and 4 bases from J, the gap between germline ends came to 18 bases. This CDR3 reads CASSFDRGGPFYGYTF. CDR3 DNA sequence: TGTGCCAGCAGCTTCGACCGCGGGGGCCCCTTCTATGGCTACACCTTC.

Remarks on this clonotype: A read error is possible here, since a much larger clone lies one base away. As the CDR3 is not closed by the conserved phenylalanine or tryptophan, this likely results from a read error. The chain couples TRBV6-1 to TRBJ1-5, with D uncertain. This CDR3 region has 14 residues. V lost 3 bases and J lost 4, with 10 bases in between. CDR1 is MNHNS and CDR2 is SASEGT in the germline V gene. CDR3 sequence (DNA): TGTGCCAGCAGTGAGCTAAGGCAGAATCAGCCCCAGCATTCT. Translating it yields CASSELRQNQPQHS.

This clonotype occurred many times. V is TRBV9 and J is TRBJ1-6; D uncertain. The germline CDR1 and CDR2 sequences are SGDLS and YYNGEE. V lost 4 bases and J lost 7, with 18 bases in between. The CDR3 extends over 16 amino acids. The CDR3 protein is CASSTQGYRGNSPLHF. The CDR3, as DNA: TGTGCCAGCAGCACTCAAGGGTACCGTGGGAATTCACCCCTCCACTTT.

This clonotype was detected only a few times. The chain recombines TRBV18 with TRBJ1-1; 8 nucleotides align to TRBD1. V shed 6 bases, J shed 7 bases, and the junction held 13 bases outside the gene matches. From germline, CDR1 is KGHSH and CDR2 LQKENI. The CDR3 runs to 15 residues. Here the CDR3 reads CASSAGTGPVGEAFF. Here the CDR3 DNA reads TGTGCCAGCTCGGCCGGGACAGGCCCCGTTGGTGAAGCTTTCTTT.

V gene TRBV7-2 combines with J gene TRBJ1-4; D gene unclear. Germline assignment: CDR1 SGHTA and CDR2 FQGNSA. This CDR3 contains 15 residues. Trimming removed 5 bases at V and 8 bases at J, with 18 bases between. In nucleotides, the CDR3 is TGTGCCAGCAGCCCCCTAACCCACGTTGGGGAAAAACTGTTTTTT. It specifies CASSPLTHVGEKLFF.

This clonotype was detected a few times. This chain uses TRBV10-3 with TRBJ1-2, with 7 bases identical to TRBD1. The CDR3 runs to 13 residues. Per germline, CDR1 ENHRY and CDR2 SYGVKD. Trimming took 3 bases from V and 4 from J; bases not matched to a gene: 2. The CDR3 DNA follows: TGTGCCATCAGTGATGGGACAGTCTATGGCTACACCTTC. It encodes CAISDGTVYGYTF.

This clonotype occurred many times. The V call is TRBV6-5, the J call TRBJ1-4, with D perhaps TRBD1 (5 bases). The ends were cut back, 4 bases at V and 8 bases at J, with 17 bases in the middle. The germline CDR1 and CDR2 sequences are MNHEY and SVGAGI. The CDR3 length is 15 residues. The CDR3 sequence: CASSSSDTVWEKLFF. In nucleotides, the CDR3 is TGTGCCAGCAGTTCCTCGGACACCGTTTGGGAAAAACTGTTTTTT.

V gene TRBV4-3 combines with J gene TRBJ1-3; the D is unclear. The germline CDR1 and CDR2 sequences are LGHNA and YSLEER. V was shortened by 0 bases and J by 2 bases, with 11 bases between the two germline ends. The length of the CDR3 is 16 residues. Here the CDR3 reads CASSQDTRATGNTIYF. The CDR3 region has the DNA TGCGCCAGCAGCCAAGATACGAGGGCGACTGGAAACACCATATATTTT.

This clonotype was detected a few times. The rearrangement joins TRBV5-1 to TRBJ2-1; D is unresolved. With 5 bases removed from V and 8 bases from J, the gap between germline ends came to 14 bases. The CDR3 totals 13 residues. Germline-derived CDR1 and CDR2 are SGHRS and YFSETQ. CDR3 bases: TGCGCCAGCAGTTACGTAAGGAGCGATGAGCAGTTCTTC. It yields the protein CASSYVRSDEQFF.

This clonotype was counted a few times. V and J are TRBV5-6 and TRBJ2-5; tentatively, D is TRBD1 (5 bases). CDR3 length: 13 residues. From germline, CDR1 is SGHDT and CDR2 YYEEEE. V was cut by 2 bases and J by 5 bases, with 10 bases left in between. CDR3 coding DNA: TGTGCCAGCAGCTTAGTAGGGGTGGAGACCCAGTACTTC. Translated: CASSLVGVETQYF. Drawing the rest from reference TRBV5-6 and TRBJ2-5, the complete variable domain is DAGVTQSPTHLIKTRGQQVTLRCSPKSGHDTVSWYQQALGQGPQFIFQYYEEEERQRGNFPDRFSGHQFPNYSSELNVNALLLGDSALYLCASSLVGVETQYFGPGTRLLVL.

This clonotype was counted a few times. V usage is TRBV12-3 or TRBV12-4 and J usage is TRBJ1-3, with 8 bases fitting TRBD1. V shed 6 bases, J shed 0 bases, and the junction held 7 bases outside the gene matches. CDR3 length equals 16 residues. This chain's CDR3 is CASRGTGLSSGNTIYF. The CDR3 region has the DNA TGTGCCAGCAGGGGGACAGGACTAAGCTCTGGAAACACCATATATTTT.

This chain connects TRBV11-2 to TRBJ2-3; D possibly uses TRBD1 or TRBD2 (5 bases each). Deletions cut 3 bases from V and 10 bases from J, with 20 bases between. The CDR3 length is 15 residues. The germline V gene encodes CDR1 SGHAT and CDR2 FQNNGV. CDR3 sequence: CASSFFRTGTLAQYF. The CDR3 nucleotides are TGTGCCAGCAGCTTTTTCAGAACGGGGACCTTAGCGCAGTATTTT.

A few counts support this clonotype. This chain joins TRBV10-3 and TRBJ2-4; maybe TRBD2 (6 bases). Germline V gives CDR1 ENHRY, CDR2 SYGVKD. CDR3 size: 14 residues. The V gene lost 4 bases and the J gene lost 0 bases, with 7 bases spanning the gap. This CDR3 is CAISVGGAKNIQYF. CDR3 DNA: TGTGCCATCAGTGTCGGGGGAGCCAAAAACATTCAGTACTTC.

Points on this clonotype: At one of its ends the junction is not consistent with the germline gene, which may arise from a read error. The chain couples TRBV29-1 to TRBJ2-3; D remains ambiguous. CDR1 is SQVTM and CDR2 is ANQGSEA in the germline V gene. The CDR3 totals 14 residues. The CDR3 sequence is CSVEVLPSTDTQYF. The DNA of the CDR3 is TGCAGCGTGGAAGTACTCCCCTCTACAGATACGCAGTATTTT.

The count of this clonotype is one. The chain links TRBV21-1 to TRBJ2-3; the table's D call, TRBD1, was not checked against the DNA. TRBV21-1 constitutes a pseudogene. This CDR3 is 22 amino acids long. The CDR3 DNA reads as TGTGCCAGCAGCAGGAGGGAAGAACCGGGACAGTCCCGCGGGGGGCATACAGATACGCAGTATTTT. Amino acids: CASSRREEPGQSRGGHTDTQYF.

Worth noting for this clonotype: The CDR3 does not end in the conserved phenylalanine or tryptophan, so this is likely a read error. The chain has TRBV4-1 and TRBJ1-2; no clear D. Germline CDR1 reads MGHRA; CDR2 reads YSYEKL. This CDR3 has 15 residues. Deletions cut 1 base from V and 5 bases from J, with 14 bases between. CDR3 coding DNA: TGCGCCAGCAGCCAAGTTGAAAACAGTAATTATGGCTACACCATC. Its protein is CASSQVENSNYGYTI.

Only a few counts were recorded for this clonotype. The chain joins TRBV12-3 or TRBV12-4 to TRBJ1-5; D unresolved. CDR3 length: 14 residues. Trimming shortened V by 1 base and J by 3 bases, and 7 bases separated the two germline ends. The DNA of the CDR3 is TGTGCCAGCAGTTTAGACGGAGCCAATCAGCCCCAGCATTTT. Its protein product is CASSLDGANQPQHF.

This chain connects TRBV7-8 to TRBJ2-1, with 10 bases matching TRBD1. Germline CDR1 reads SGHVS; CDR2 reads FQNEAQ. The CDR3 is 16 amino acids. Unmatched junction bases numbered 9, after V lost 2 bases and J lost 8 bases. The CDR3 coding sequence is TGTGCCAGCAGCTTAATGTTGGGACAGGGGAGCGATGAGCAGTTCTTC. This gives the protein CASSLMLGQGSDEQFF.

This chain joins TRBV6-2 or TRBV6-3 and TRBJ1-2, with 7 positions matching TRBD1. Germline V lookup: CDR1 MNHEY, CDR2 SVGEGT. This CDR3 has 14 residues. With V trimmed by 0 bases and J by 8 bases, 6 bases remained unmatched. The CDR3 DNA is TGTGCCAGCAGTTACTCAGGGACAGAAAAAGGCTACACCTTC. This sequence encodes CASSYSGTEKGYTF.

V and J are TRBV29-1 and TRBJ2-3; the D is unclear. Germline V gene lookup returns CDR1 SQVTM and CDR2 ANQGSEA. Trimming took 0 bases from V and 5 from J, leaving 6 bases between them. The CDR3 spans 12 residues. The CDR3 nucleotides are TGCAGCGTTGAAGAGGGTGTAGATACGCAGTATTTT. This codes for CSVEEGVDTQYF.

This clonotype has more than one count but fewer than ten. CDR3 sequence: CATSRDRSGAGQPQHF. The CDR3 DNA reads TGTGCCACCAGCAGAGATAGATCGGGGGCAGGCCAGCCCCAGCATTTT. The chain is built from TRBV15 and TRBJ1-5; TRBD1 might be the D (6 bases). V was shortened by 0 bases and J by 7 bases, with 16 bases between the two germline ends. The CDR3 contains 16 residues. Germline V gives CDR1 LNHNV, CDR2 YYDKDF (reference sequence).

This clonotype was detected only once. V and J are TRBV5-5 and TRBJ1-1; D is uncertain. V lost 5 bases and J 4 bases, leaving 21 bases between the germline ends. CDR1 is SGHKS and CDR2 is YYEKEE in the germline V gene (reference sequence). CDR3 size: 16 residues. The CDR3: CASRFRLGAGTTEAFF. The CDR3 bases are TGTGCCAGCAGATTCAGACTGGGCGCGGGTACCACTGAAGCTTTCTTT.

This clonotype was observed many times. This chain connects TRBV4-3 to TRBJ1-1, with D possibly matching TRBD1 (6 bases). The CDR3 sequence is 14 residues long. Germline V lookup: CDR1 LGHNA, CDR2 YSLEER. The V and J ends lost 4 bases and 2 bases respectively, with 11 bases between them. The CDR3 sequence is CASSPGAGNTEAFF. The CDR3 region has the DNA TGCGCCAGCAGCCCGGGGGCGGGCAACACTGAAGCTTTCTTT.

This clonotype was seen a few times. The rearrangement uses TRBV5-1 and TRBJ1-6; possible D gene TRBD1, 6 bases. The germline V gene has CDR1 SGHRS and CDR2 YFSETQ. The CDR3 runs to 16 residues. Trimming removed 1 base at V and 7 bases at J, with 15 bases between. The CDR3 nucleotides are TGCGCCAGCAGCTTGACCCCGGGGGCGACGAATTCACCCCTCCACTTT. Its protein product is CASSLTPGATNSPLHF. Filled out from reference TRBV5-1 and TRBJ1-6, the complete variable domain reads KAGVTQTPRYLIKTRGQQVTLSCSPISGHRSVSWYQQTPGQGLQFLFEYFSETQRNKGNFPGRFSGRQFSNSRSEMNVSTLELGDSALYLCASSLTPGATNSPLHFGNGTRLTVT.

This clonotype has only a few counts. The chain recombines TRBV2 with TRBJ1-2, with TRBD1 matching 8 bases. Trimming removed 8 bases from V and 7 bases from J; junction bases left unmatched: 12. The CDR3 covers 14 residues. The V gene's germline CDR1 is SNHLY and CDR2 FYNNEI. The CDR3 coding sequence is TGTGCCAGCCTATGGACAGGGAAAGTGGGTGGCTACACCTTC. Residues: CASLWTGKVGGYTF.

The genes are TRBV20-1 and TRBJ2-3, with D tentatively TRBD2 (5 bases). Germline CDR1 and CDR2: DFQATT and SNEGSKA (reference sequence). Trimming took off 5 bases at V and 1 base at J, with 13 bases between the two ends. This CDR3 spans 14 amino acids. The CDR3 nucleotides are TGCAGTGCTCGGACCGGGATAGGCACAGATACGCAGTATTTT. As protein: CSARTGIGTDTQYF.